This T cell receptor (beta chain) was captured by sequencing in a study of shared clonotypes between healthy human individuals. The germline CDR1 and CDR2 sequences are SGHTA and FQGNSA. The V gene end was trimmed by 5 bases and the J gene end by 9 bases; junction bases not matched to a gene: 8. The CDR3 has 15 amino acids. On this clone itself: As yet, its antigen is unknown.

Only CD45RO-negative cells positively selected for CCR7 counted as naive CD8 cells, so terminally differentiated effector memory CD45RA+ cells were excluded. TCRdb keeps only in-frame clones here, not all; method: immunoSEQ multiplex PCR. The sample holds about 1,900,000 clones, less than 95% seen once. Study outcomes and limitations: Few donors restricted represented genetic and exposure-history diversity.

This rearrangement joins TRBV7-2 to TRBJ2-2, with 11 positions matching TRBD1. The TCR sequence derives from a man between 18 and 35 years old in good health. The sequenced material came from naive CD8+ T cells sorted from blood. The CDR3 nucleotides read TGTGCCAGCAGCGCGGGACAGGGGGGTACCTGGGAGCTGTTTTTT. Protein sequence: CASSAGQGGTWELFF.